What follows describes a single T cell receptor beta chain. No cognate antigen has been identified for it. Within one base of it there is no much larger clone, and no base qualities were kept. V was cut back by 5 bases and J by 4 bases, leaving a gap of 6 bases between them. According to the germline V gene (reference sequence), CDR1 reads MNHNY and CDR2 reads SVGAGI. From the cysteine up to the phenylalanine, the CDR3 has a length of 11 residues. Only CDR3 DNA remains: 33 bases, in frame from the first base. These data originate in a study of blood T cell repertoires in COVID-19 (dated by TCRdb to about 2020). The study in broad terms: Samples from collaborators originated in the United States, Italy and Spain and spanned both the acute and convalescent phases of COVID-19. Where HLA class I and class II types were available, the types were taken from metadata supplied by the sample provider, not from assay-based typing. A de-identified subject ID, COVID-19 status, age in years and sex were almost always included in the sample metadata. The repertoires were released in a freely available public database meant as a resource for research on the immune response to SARS-CoV-2. The samples were drawn from two sources: the first 160 participants of the ongoing ImmuneRACE study, and 950 to 1,500 subjects contributed by 6 global collaborators. The dataset comprised deeply sampled blood TCRbeta repertoires from subjects exposed to, actively infected with, or recovered from COVID-19. The prospective study material was composed of cDNA or gDNA derived from T cells, B-cell-depleted T cells, or PBMCs.

TCRbeta CDR3 regions were amplified from genomic DNA by means of the immunoSEQ Assay, a bias-controlled multiplex PCR. The authors' pipeline ran thus. Within the assay, amplification of reference gene primers was used to estimate how many nucleated cells each sample contained. Sequence reads were collapsed and filtered to measure the absolute abundance of every unique TCRbeta CDR3 rearrangement. For each sample, productive Simpson clonality was calculated as the square root of Simpson's diversity index across productive rearrangements. Here the immuneACCESS table is served through TCRdb, limited to in-frame sequences with V and J called. Missing clones are a known gap in these copies; in checked studies unresolved V genes cover under half, and the rest lacks a known reason. The DNA was the basis for D and trimming; V, J and clone size are from that table. The sample yields nearly 200,000 clones; about four fifths were counted once. 5% to 6.5% of the sample rests with the top ten.

The collaborating institutions used their own protocols to collect whole blood in K2EDTA tubes. For TCRbeta analysis, collaborators shipped samples in one of three forms: frozen whole blood, isolated PBMCs, or DNA extracted from either of those sample types. Study-wide conclusions, independent of this receptor: How much clinical and demographic metadata was included differed by source and by participant, and the metadata was provided uncurated.

The TCR was taken from a woman in her seventies with active or convalescent COVID-19. The receptor chain draws on TRBV6-6 and TRBJ2-7; no D gene can be assigned with confidence. Material: peripheral blood. For the CDR3, the sequence is CASSILYEQYF. The DNA is TGTGCCAGCAGTATTCTTTACGAGCAGTACTTC.